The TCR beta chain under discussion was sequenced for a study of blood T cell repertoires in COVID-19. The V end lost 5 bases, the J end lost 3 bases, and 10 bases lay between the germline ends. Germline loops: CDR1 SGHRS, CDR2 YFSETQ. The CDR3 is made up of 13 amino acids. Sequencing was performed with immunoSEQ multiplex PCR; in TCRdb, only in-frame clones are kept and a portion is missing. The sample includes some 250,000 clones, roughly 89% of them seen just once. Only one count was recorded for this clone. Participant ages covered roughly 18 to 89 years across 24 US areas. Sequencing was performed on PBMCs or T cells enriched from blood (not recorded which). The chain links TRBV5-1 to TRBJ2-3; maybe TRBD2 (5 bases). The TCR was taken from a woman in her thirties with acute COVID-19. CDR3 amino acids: CASRYGDTDTQYF. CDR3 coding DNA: TGCGCCAGCAGATACGGGGATACAGATACGCAGTATTTT.